This passage covers 17 T cell receptor beta chains from one sample sequenced in a study of blood T cells in healthy people across ages. A second PCR of roughly 7 to 11 cycles used a sample-barcoded 5' primer and a J-beta primer mix. TCRdb passed the 5' RACE reads through MiXCR, listing each CDR3 protein once. Of about 900,000 distinct CDR3 sequences listed, about 62% are singletons. Sequencing used blood. These receptors were obtained from a man aged 25-45 years in good health.

The chain is built from TRBV7-9 and TRBJ2-1; TRBD2 agrees at 7 bases. In germline, CDR1 is SEHNR, CDR2 FQNEAQ (reference sequence). V was pared by 3 bases and J by 4 bases, with 6 bases of the junction left unmatched. This CDR3 is built from 15 residues. The CDR3 region has the DNA TGTGCCAGCAGCTTTGACGGGGGGTCATACAATGAGCAGTTCTTC. Its protein is CASSFDGGSYNEQFF.

V and J are TRBV20-1 and TRBJ2-4, with a tentative D call TRBD2 (5 bases). Trimming removed 3 bases at V and 14 bases at J, with 20 bases between. Germline V gene lookup returns CDR1 DFQATT and CDR2 SNEGSKA (reference sequence). The CDR3 totals 13 residues. The CDR3 nucleotides read TGCAGTGCTAGTGCTCTAGCTCGGAGTCTCGAGTACTTC. Protein sequence: CSASALARSLEYF.

The CDR3 loop is CASSSLGGVYYNEQFF. CDR3 coding DNA: TGTGCCAGCAGCTCCCTGGGGGGGGTCTACTACAATGAGCAGTTCTTC. This chain connects TRBV7-9 to TRBJ2-1, with TRBD2 identical over 7 bases. CDR1 is SEHNR, CDR2 FQNEAQ, per germline (reference sequence). V lost 4 bases and J lost 3; bases outside the gene matches: 9. This CDR3 is 16 amino acids long.

The chain links TRBV5-1 to TRBJ2-3, with D possibly being TRBD2 (5 bases). The CDR3 loop spans 16 amino acids. Trimming took off 0 bases at V and 0 bases at J, with 11 bases between the two ends. Germline loops: CDR1 SGHRS, CDR2 YFSETQ. CDR3 in amino acids: CASSLAGDSSTDTQYF. The CDR3 DNA reads TGCGCCAGCAGCTTGGCCGGGGATTCTAGCACAGATACGCAGTATTTT.

The genes are TRBV29-1 and TRBJ1-1; TRBD1 might be the D (5 bases). Looked up from germline, CDR1 is SQVTM and CDR2 is ANQGSEA. Deletions cut 7 bases from V and 4 bases from J, with 16 bases between. The CDR3 runs to 13 residues. CDR3 nucleotides: TGCAGCGGGGTCGGGGCTCGGGGCACTGAAGCTTTCTTT. Translating gives CSGVGARGTEAFF.

The chain uses TRBV29-1 and TRBJ1-5, with TRBD1 identical over 9 bases. From germline, CDR1 is SQVTM and CDR2 ANQGSEA. The length of the CDR3 is 14 residues. The V segment lost 6 bases and the J segment 4 bases; nucleotides outside the gene matches: 7. In DNA form, the CDR3 reads TGCAGCGTCGCCGCCGGGACAGGGAATCAGCCCCAGCATTTT. Protein sequence: CSVAAGTGNQPQHF.

The chain joins TRBV30 to TRBJ2-3; D possibly corresponds to TRBD1 (6 bases). Germline CDR1 GTSNPN, CDR2 SVGIG (reference sequence). The CDR3 runs 14 residues. Trimming left V 2 bases short and J 2 bases short, with 11 bases between. CDR3 bases: TGTGCCTGGAGTCTTGGACAGAACACAGATACGCAGTATTTT. Translating it yields CAWSLGQNTDTQYF.

This rearrangement joins TRBV28 to TRBJ2-6; D gene unclear. Germline V gene sequence: CDR1 MDHEN, CDR2 SYDVKM. V shed 5 bases and J shed 2 bases, with 16 bases lying between them. This CDR3 contains 17 residues. The CDR3 region has the DNA TGTGCCAGCAGTCCAAATTGGGGTACTACTGGGGCCAACGTCCTGACTTTC. Its protein is CASSPNWGTTGANVLTF.

The chain is built from TRBV7-8 and TRBJ2-5; D is uncertain. Germline loops: CDR1 SGHVS, CDR2 FQNEAQ. V was shortened by 1 base and J by 2 bases, with 11 bases between the two germline ends. CDR3 length: 15 amino acids. The CDR3 is CASSLDFGVQETQYF. CDR3 DNA sequence: TGTGCCAGCAGCTTAGACTTTGGTGTTCAAGAGACCCAGTACTTC.

The V and J genes are TRBV14 and TRBJ1-1; TRBD1 might be the D (6 bases). The CDR3 is 13 amino acids. The germline V and J ends were trimmed by 0 bases and 11 bases, with 13 bases remaining between them. The germline CDR1 and CDR2 sequences are SGHDN and FVKESK. The CDR3 sequence is CASSQEGNRVAFF. The CDR3 region has the DNA TGTGCCAGCAGCCAAGAGGGGAACAGGGTCGCTTTCTTT.

Notes on this clonotype: The junction differs from germline at one of its ends, possibly a read error. The V gene is TRBV6-5, the J gene TRBJ2-3; D unresolved. CDR1 is MNHEY and CDR2 is SVGAGI in the germline V gene. This CDR3 has 11 amino acids. The CDR3 DNA follows: TGTGCCAGAAGTTACATAGATACGCAGTATTTT. It specifies CARSYIDTQYF.

The V gene is TRBV3-1, the J gene TRBJ2-1, with 8 nucleotides matching TRBD2. The trim removed 3 bases at V and 2 bases at J, leaving 6 bases unmatched. From germline, CDR1 is LGHDT and CDR2 YNNKEL (reference sequence). The CDR3 extends over 16 amino acids. The chain's CDR3 is CASSQAERGTYNEQFF. The CDR3 nucleotides are TGTGCCAGCAGCCAGGCCGAGCGGGGGACCTACAATGAGCAGTTCTTC.

The gene calls are TRBV5-1 and TRBJ1-2; no reliable D call. In germline, CDR1 is SGHRS, CDR2 YFSETQ. Trimming took 0 bases from V and 6 from J, leaving 12 bases between them. The CDR3 extends over 14 amino acids. CDR3 coding DNA: TGCGCCAGCAGCTTGGCCGGGATAGCAGATGGCTACACCTTC. Its translation: CASSLAGIADGYTF.

This clonotype was found once. The chain is built from TRBV7-2 and TRBJ2-1; no reliable D call. With 0 bases removed from V and 5 bases from J, the gap between germline ends came to 5 bases. Germline CDR1 reads SGHTA; CDR2 reads FQGNSA. The CDR3 is 13 residues long. CDR3 residues: CASSLAQDNEQFF. CDR3 DNA: TGTGCCAGCAGCTTAGCCCAGGACAATGAGCAGTTCTTC. The full variable domain, with the rest looked up from reference TRBV7-2 and TRBJ2-1, is GAGVSQSPSNKVTEKGKDVELRCDPISGHTALYWYRQSLGQGLEFLIYFQGNSAPDKSGLPSDRFSAERTGGSVSTLTIQRTQQEDSAVYLCASSLAQDNEQFFGPGTRLTVL.

CDR3 sequence: CASSQEAGWQDLSYEQYF. For the CDR3, the DNA is TGTGCCAGCAGCCAAGAGGCGGGTTGGCAGGACCTGTCCTACGAGCAGTACTTC. This chain connects TRBV4-2 to TRBJ2-7; TRBD2 might be the D (5 bases). The CDR3 totals 18 residues. Trimming pared 0 bases from V and 1 base from J, leaving 19 bases between. Germline V gene sequence: CDR1 LGHNA, CDR2 YNFKEQ.

The J gene is TRBJ1-2, the V gene TRBV7-2; maybe TRBD1 (5 bases). V shed 0 bases and J shed 7 bases, with 24 bases lying between them. CDR3 length: 18 residues. CDR1 and CDR2 from the germline V gene are SGHTA and FQGNSA. Here the CDR3 reads CASSLALEAGRRAGGYTF. The CDR3 DNA is TGTGCCAGCAGCTTAGCCTTGGAGGCAGGGCGGAGGGCGGGTGGCTACACCTTC.

This chain joins TRBV29-1 and TRBJ1-4; D remains unclear. Trimming pared 5 bases from V and 5 bases from J, leaving 9 bases between. The CDR3 extends over 12 amino acids. Germline-derived CDR1 and CDR2 are SQVTM and ANQGSEA. The DNA of the CDR3 is TGCAGCGTTCTTTTGGAAAATGAAAAACTGTTTTTT. Translation: CSVLLENEKLFF.